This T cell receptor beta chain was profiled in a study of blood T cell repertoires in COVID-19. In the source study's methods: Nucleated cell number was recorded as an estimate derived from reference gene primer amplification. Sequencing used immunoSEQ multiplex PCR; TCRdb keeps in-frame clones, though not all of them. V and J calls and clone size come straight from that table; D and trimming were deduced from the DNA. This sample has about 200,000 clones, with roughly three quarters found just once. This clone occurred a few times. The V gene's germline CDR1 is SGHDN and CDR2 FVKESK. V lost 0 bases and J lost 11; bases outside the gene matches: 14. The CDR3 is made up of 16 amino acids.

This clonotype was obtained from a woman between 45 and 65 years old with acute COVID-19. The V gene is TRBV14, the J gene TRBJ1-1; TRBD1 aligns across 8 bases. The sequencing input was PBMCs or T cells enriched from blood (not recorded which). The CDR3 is CASSQESPTDRASAFF. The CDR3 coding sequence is TGTGCCAGCAGCCAAGAATCCCCCACGGACAGGGCCAGCGCTTTCTTT.